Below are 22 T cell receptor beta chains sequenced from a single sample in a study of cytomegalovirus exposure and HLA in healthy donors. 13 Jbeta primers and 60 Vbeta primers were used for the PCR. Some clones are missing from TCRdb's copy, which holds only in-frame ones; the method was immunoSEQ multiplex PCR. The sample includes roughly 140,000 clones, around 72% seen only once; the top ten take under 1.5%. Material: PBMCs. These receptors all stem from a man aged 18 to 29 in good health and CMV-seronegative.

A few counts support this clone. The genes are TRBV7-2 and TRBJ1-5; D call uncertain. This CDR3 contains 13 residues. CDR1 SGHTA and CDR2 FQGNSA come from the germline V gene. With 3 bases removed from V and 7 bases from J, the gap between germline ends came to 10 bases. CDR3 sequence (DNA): TGTGCCAGCAGCTTGAGCGGGAGCCAGCCCCAGCATTTT. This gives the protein CASSLSGSQPQHF.

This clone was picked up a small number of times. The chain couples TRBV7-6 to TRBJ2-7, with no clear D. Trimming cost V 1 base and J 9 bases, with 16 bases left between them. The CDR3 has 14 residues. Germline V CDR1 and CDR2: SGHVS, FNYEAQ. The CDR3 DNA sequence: TGTGCCAGCAGCTTAGGGGCCTCGGTGCTGAGGCAGTACTTC. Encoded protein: CASSLGASVLRQYF. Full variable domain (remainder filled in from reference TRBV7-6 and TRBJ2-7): GAGVSQSPRYKVTKRGQDVALRCDPISGHVSLYWYRQALGQGPEFLTYFNYEAQQDKSGLPNDRFSAERPEGSISTLTIQRTEQRDSAMYRCASSLGASVLRQYFGPGTRLTVT.

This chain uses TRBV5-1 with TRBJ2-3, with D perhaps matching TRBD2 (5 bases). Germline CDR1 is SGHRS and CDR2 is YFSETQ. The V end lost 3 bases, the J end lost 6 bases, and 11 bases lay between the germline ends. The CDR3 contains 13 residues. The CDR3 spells CASSSGSGDTQYF. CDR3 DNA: TGCGCCAGCAGCTCCGGGTCGGGGGATACGCAGTATTTT.

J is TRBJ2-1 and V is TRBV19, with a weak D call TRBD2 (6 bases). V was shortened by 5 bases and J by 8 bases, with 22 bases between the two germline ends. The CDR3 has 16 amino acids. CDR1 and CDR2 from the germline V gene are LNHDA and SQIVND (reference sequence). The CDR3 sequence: CASSVPGLPIIDEQFF. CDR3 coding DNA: TGTGCCAGTAGTGTTCCGGGACTCCCAATTATCGATGAGCAGTTCTTC.

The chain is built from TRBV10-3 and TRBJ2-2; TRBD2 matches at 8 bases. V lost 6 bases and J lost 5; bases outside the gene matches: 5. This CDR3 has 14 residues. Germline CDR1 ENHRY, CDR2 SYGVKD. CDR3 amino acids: CAISGGAGTGELFF. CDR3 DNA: TGTGCCATCAGCGGGGGGGCGGGAACCGGGGAGCTGTTTTTT.

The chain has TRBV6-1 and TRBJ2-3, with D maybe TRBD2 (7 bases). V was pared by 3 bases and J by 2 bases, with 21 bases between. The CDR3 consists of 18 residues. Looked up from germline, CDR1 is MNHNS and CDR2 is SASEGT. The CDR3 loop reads CASSEVGGLAVNTDTQYF. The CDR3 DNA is TGTGCCAGCAGTGAGGTCGGGGGCCTAGCGGTAAACACAGATACGCAGTATTTT.

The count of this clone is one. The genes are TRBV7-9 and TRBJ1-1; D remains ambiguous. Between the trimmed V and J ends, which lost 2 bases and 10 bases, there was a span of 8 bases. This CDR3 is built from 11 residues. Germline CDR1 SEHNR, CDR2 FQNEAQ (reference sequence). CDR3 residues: CASSLSSGAFF. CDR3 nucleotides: TGTGCCAGCAGCTTATCGTCCGGAGCTTTCTTT. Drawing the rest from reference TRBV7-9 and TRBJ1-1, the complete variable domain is DTGVSQNPRHKITKRGQNVTFRCDPISEHNRLYWYRQTLGQGPEFLTYFQNEAQLEKSRLLSDRFSAERPKGSFSTLEIQRTEQGDSAMYLCASSLSSGAFFGQGTRLTVV.

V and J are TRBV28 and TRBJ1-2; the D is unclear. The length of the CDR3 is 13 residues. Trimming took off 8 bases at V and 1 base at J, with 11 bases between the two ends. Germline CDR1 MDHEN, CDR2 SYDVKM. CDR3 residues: CASVAGDNYGYTF. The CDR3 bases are TGTGCCAGCGTCGCCGGGGATAACTATGGCTACACCTTC.

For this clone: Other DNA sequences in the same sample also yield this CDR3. CDR3 sequence (DNA): TGTGCCAGCAGTTACTTTAACGAGCAGTACTTC. Encoded protein: CASSYFNEQYF. The rearrangement links TRBV6-5 to TRBJ2-7; D unclear. V lost 1 base to trimming and J lost 5 bases, with 3 bases between them. The germline V gene encodes CDR1 MNHEY and CDR2 SVGAGI. The CDR3 is 11 amino acids.

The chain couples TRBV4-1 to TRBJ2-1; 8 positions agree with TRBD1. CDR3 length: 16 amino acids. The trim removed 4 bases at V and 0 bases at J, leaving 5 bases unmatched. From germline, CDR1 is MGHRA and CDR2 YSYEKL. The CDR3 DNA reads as TGCGCCAGCAGCCGCGACACAGGGGGCTCCTACAATGAGCAGTTCTTC. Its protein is CASSRDTGGSYNEQFF.

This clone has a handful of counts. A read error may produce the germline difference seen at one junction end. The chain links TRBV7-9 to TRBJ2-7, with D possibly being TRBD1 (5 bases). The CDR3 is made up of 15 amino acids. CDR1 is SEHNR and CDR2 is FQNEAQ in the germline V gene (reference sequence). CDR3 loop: CSSSTGIGEDEEQYF. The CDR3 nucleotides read TGTTCCAGCAGCACCGGAATAGGGGAAGACGAAGAGCAGTACTTC.

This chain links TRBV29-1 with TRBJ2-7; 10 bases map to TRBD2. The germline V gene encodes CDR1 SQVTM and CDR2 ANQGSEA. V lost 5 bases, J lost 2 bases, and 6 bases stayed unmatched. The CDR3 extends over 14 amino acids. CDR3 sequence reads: CSVTSGLATYEQYF. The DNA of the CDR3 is TGCAGCGTTACTTCGGGACTAGCGACCTACGAGCAGTACTTC.

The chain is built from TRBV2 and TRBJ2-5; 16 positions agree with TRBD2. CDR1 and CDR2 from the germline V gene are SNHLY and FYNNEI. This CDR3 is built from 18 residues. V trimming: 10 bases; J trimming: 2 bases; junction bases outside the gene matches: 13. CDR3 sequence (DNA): TGTGCCACCCTCGGGACTAGCGGGAGGGCCGGGGGGCAAGAGACCCAGTACTTC. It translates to CATLGTSGRAGGQETQYF.

This CDR3 reads CASSEWQDSYGYTF. In nucleotides, the CDR3 is TGTGCCAGCAGTGAATGGCAGGACTCCTATGGCTACACCTTC. The V gene is TRBV6-1, the J gene TRBJ1-2; D is ambiguous. The germline V gene has CDR1 MNHNS and CDR2 SASEGT. V was shortened by 2 bases and J by 4 bases, with 11 bases between the two germline ends. The CDR3 spans 14 residues.

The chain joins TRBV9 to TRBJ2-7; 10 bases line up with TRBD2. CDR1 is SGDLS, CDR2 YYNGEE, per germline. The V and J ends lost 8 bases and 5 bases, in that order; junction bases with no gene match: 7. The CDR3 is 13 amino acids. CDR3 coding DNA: TGTGCCAGTCGAGCGGGAGGGTCGGACGAGCAGTACTTC. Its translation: CASRAGGSDEQYF.

CDR3 nucleotides: TGTGCCAGCTCACCATCGGGAGCCCAGCAGTTCTTC. This codes for CASSPSGAQQFF. The V gene is TRBV18, the J gene TRBJ2-1, with D possibly being TRBD2 (6 bases). The V end was cut by 2 bases, the J end by 11 bases, with 10 bases between. Germline-derived CDR1 and CDR2 are KGHSH and LQKENI. CDR3 length: 12 residues.

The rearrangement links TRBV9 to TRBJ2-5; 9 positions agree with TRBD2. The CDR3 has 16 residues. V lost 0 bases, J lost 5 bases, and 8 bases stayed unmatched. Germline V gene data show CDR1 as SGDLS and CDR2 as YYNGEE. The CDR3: CASSVGPSGTGETQYF. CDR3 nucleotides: TGTGCCAGCAGCGTAGGCCCTAGCGGGACCGGTGAGACCCAGTACTTC.

The CDR3 nucleotides read TGTGCCATCAGTGATACTAGCGGGATCAATGAGCAGTTCTTC. It is translated as CAISDTSGINEQFF. The V call is TRBV10-3, the J call TRBJ2-1; 10 nucleotides line up with TRBD2. This CDR3 contains 14 residues. The germline V gene encodes CDR1 ENHRY and CDR2 SYGVKD. J gave up 6 bases and V 3 bases, and 2 bases lay outside the gene matches.

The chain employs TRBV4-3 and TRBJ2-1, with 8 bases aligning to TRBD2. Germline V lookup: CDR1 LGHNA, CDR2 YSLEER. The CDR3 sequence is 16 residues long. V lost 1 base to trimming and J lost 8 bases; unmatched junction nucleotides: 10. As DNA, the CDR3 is TGCGCCAGCAGCCAAGGTCGACTAGCGTTGGAGTATGAGCAGTTCTTC. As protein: CASSQGRLALEYEQFF.

The CDR3 nucleotides read TGTGCCAGCAGCTTAGGGCCAGGGGTTACCTACGAGCAGTACTTC. Its translation: CASSLGPGVTYEQYF. V gene TRBV13 combines with J gene TRBJ2-7, with a possible D match to TRBD1 (6 bases). V was shortened by 0 bases and J by 2 bases, with 11 bases between the two germline ends. The germline CDR1 and CDR2 sequences are PRHDT and FYEKMQ (reference sequence). The length of the CDR3 is 15 residues.

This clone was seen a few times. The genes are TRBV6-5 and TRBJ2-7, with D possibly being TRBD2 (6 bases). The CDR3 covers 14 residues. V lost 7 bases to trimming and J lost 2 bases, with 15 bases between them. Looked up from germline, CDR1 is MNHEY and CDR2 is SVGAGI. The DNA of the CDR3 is TGTGCCAGCATCACGGGGGTCCCTCCCTACGAGCAGTACTTC. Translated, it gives CASITGVPPYEQYF.

Here the CDR3 reads CASSLLSRGGAGGNQPQHF. As DNA, the CDR3 is TGTGCCAGCAGTTTATTAAGTCGTGGAGGGGCCGGAGGCAATCAGCCCCAGCATTTT. The genes are TRBV27 and TRBJ1-5, with D tentatively TRBD1 (5 bases). Germline V lookup: CDR1 MNHEY, CDR2 SMNVEV (reference sequence). CDR3 length: 19 amino acids. The germline V and J ends were trimmed by 1 base and 2 bases, with 21 bases remaining between them.